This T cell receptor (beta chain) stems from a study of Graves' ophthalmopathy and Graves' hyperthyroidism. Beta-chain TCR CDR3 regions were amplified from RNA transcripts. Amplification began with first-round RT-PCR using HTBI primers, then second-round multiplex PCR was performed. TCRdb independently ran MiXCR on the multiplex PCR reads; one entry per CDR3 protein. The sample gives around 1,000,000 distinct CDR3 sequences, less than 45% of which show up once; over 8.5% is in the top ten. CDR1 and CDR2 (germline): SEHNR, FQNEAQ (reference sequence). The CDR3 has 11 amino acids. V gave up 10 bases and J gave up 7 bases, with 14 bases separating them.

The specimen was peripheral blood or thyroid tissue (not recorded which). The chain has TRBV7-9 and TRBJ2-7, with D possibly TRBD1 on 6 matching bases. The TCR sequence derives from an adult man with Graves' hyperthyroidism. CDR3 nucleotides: TGTGCCACCGCAGGGGTCGGGGAGCAGTACTTC. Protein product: CATAGVGEQYF.